The 6 T cell receptor beta chains in this list originate from one sample, sequenced in a study of T cell responses to AZD1222 COVID-19 vaccine. Method: immunoSEQ multiplex PCR; TCRdb's copy keeps in-frame clones and lacks some. The sample includes about 120,000 clones, about 85% seen only once; the top ten take over 5%. This material consisted of peripheral blood, taken on day 0 of AZD1222 vaccination. These receptors were collected from an adult in good health.

This clone has just one count. This rearrangement joins TRBV6-5 to TRBJ1-4; D gene uncertain. The CDR3 totals 13 residues. The ends were cut back, 9 bases at V and 5 bases at J, with 13 bases in the middle. CDR1 MNHEY and CDR2 SVGAGI come from the germline V gene. CDR3 region: CARKDQSNEKLFF. CDR3 nucleotides: TGTGCCAGGAAGGATCAAAGCAATGAAAAACTGTTTTTT.

The chain couples TRBV20-1 to TRBJ2-7, with 7 bases fitting TRBD2. The germline gives CDR1 DFQATT, CDR2 SNEGSKA (reference sequence). This CDR3 is 14 amino acids long. J was trimmed by 7 bases and V by 3 bases; bases with no gene match: 12. The CDR3 sequence: CSASRLADPREQYF. The DNA for the CDR3 is TGCAGTGCTAGTCGTCTAGCGGACCCTCGGGAGCAGTACTTC.

V is TRBV4-1 and J is TRBJ1-5; D is undetermined. The V gene's germline CDR1 is MGHRA and CDR2 YSYEKL. V was shortened by 0 bases and J by 7 bases, with 7 bases between the two germline ends. The CDR3 is 13 amino acids. The CDR3 is CASSQEGQQPQHF. The CDR3 region has the DNA TGCGCCAGCAGCCAAGAAGGTCAGCAGCCCCAGCATTTT.

This clone occurred a few times. This chain uses TRBV19 with TRBJ1-2, with TRBD1 as a possible D gene (6 bases). V was clipped by 7 bases and J by 4 bases, with 13 bases between them. Germline V gives CDR1 LNHDA, CDR2 SQIVND (reference sequence). CDR3 length equals 13 residues. CDR3 sequence reads: CASTPGQLYGYTF. The CDR3 bases are TGTGCCAGTACCCCAGGACAGCTCTATGGCTACACCTTC. Using reference TRBV19 and TRBJ1-2 for the parts outside the CDR3, the full variable domain is DGGITQSPKYLFRKEGQNVTLSCEQNLNHDAMYWYRQDPGQGLRLIYYSQIVNDFQKGDIAEGYSVSREKKESFPLTVTSAQKNPTAFYLCASTPGQLYGYTFGSGTRLTVV.

The V and J genes are TRBV7-9 and TRBJ1-1; TRBD1 matches at 7 bases. With 5 bases clipped from V and 8 bases from J, the junction kept 5 bases outside the gene matches. CDR3 length: 12 residues. In germline, CDR1 is SEHNR, CDR2 FQNEAQ (reference sequence). The CDR3 protein is CASSPGTAEAFF. The CDR3 bases are TGTGCCAGCAGCCCTGGGACAGCCGAAGCTTTCTTT.

This rearrangement joins TRBV4-1 to TRBJ2-7; 13 bases agree with TRBD2. Germline CDR1 reads MGHRA; CDR2 reads YSYEKL. The J segment lost 7 bases and the V segment lost 4 bases, leaving 10 bases of the junction unmatched. The CDR3 covers 16 residues. Written as DNA, the CDR3 is TGCGCCAGCAGCCCCCTTCCCGGGACTAGCGGGGCTGAGCAGTACTTC. The encoded protein is CASSPLPGTSGAEQYF.